This record covers a single T cell receptor (beta chain). Its antigen is not known. Trimming shortened V by 5 bases and J by 2 bases, and 15 bases separated the two germline ends. CDR3 length: 15 residues. The germline V gene has CDR1 MDHEN and CDR2 SYDVKM. The sample comes from a study of shared clonotypes between healthy human individuals. All the donors were Caucasian adults who lived in Nashville, Tennessee. Measured with immunoSEQ multiplex PCR; TCRdb has only the in-frame clones, and not every one. The top ten clones hold under 2% of a sample with hundreds of thousands of clones, around 78% of them seen once. Study results and limitations: A reduction in generation probabilities was seen for non-shared clonotypes relative to those shared by all four donors. Clonotype sharing among donors likely depends on sequencing depth.

The sequence was obtained from a woman in her twenties or thirties in good health. The sequenced sample consisted of memory CD4+ T cells sorted from blood. Stated subset: CD45RA-negative fraction. The J gene is TRBJ2-5, the V gene TRBV28; the D is unclear. The CDR3 coding sequence is TGTGCCAGCAGTGCCGTGGGTAGACTTCAAGAGACCCAGTACTTC. Amino acids: CASSAVGRLQETQYF.